This is a list of T cell receptor beta chains from one sample in a study of identical twins. TCRdb re-derived calls from the 5' RACE reads in MiXCR, one entry per CDR3 protein. The sample contains more than 1.5 million distinct CDR3 sequences, roughly a third of which appear only once. The sequencing input was cord blood. These TCRs come from a newborn girl in good health. Each CDR3 is given with its conserved first and last residue. The order of the fields is V gene, clone size, D gene, J gene, CDR3 protein, CDR3 DNA. D genes are given only for firm matches. Not all rows give a size; the values are once, few, many and, for expanded clones, a class.

>TRBV19|NA|TRBD1|TRBJ1-2
CASSPIRTGSGYTF
TGTGCCAGTAGTCCGATTCGGACAGGGTCTGGCTACACCTTC
>TRBV19|NA|NA|TRBJ2-7
CASSIRHTYEQYF
TGTGCCAGTAGTATCCGGCACACCTACGAGCAGTACTTC
>TRBV6-6|NA|NA|TRBJ2-5
CASSYYPDNEQYF
TGTGCCAGCAGTTACTACCCAGACAATGAGCAGTACTTC
>TRBV28|many|NA|TRBJ2-3
CASSLPLRTDTQYF
TGTGCCAGCAGTCTACCACTTCGCACAGATACGCAGTATTTT
>TRBV5-1|NA|TRBD2|TRBJ2-2
CASSLLSSGRGTGELFF
TGCGCCAGCAGCTTGCTTAGTAGCGGGAGAGGCACCGGGGAGCTGTTTTTT
>TRBV20-1|NA|NA|TRBJ1-1
CSARVTAEAFF
TGCAGTGCTAGAGTGACAGCTGAAGCTTTCTTT
>TRBV20-1|few|TRBD1|TRBJ2-3
CSARDLGTGTDTQYF
TGCAGTGCTAGAGATCTGGGGACAGGAACAGATACGCAGTATTTT
>TRBV24-1|many|NA|TRBJ2-3
CATSPGMTTYFTDTQYF
TGTGCCACCAGCCCAGGGATGACTACATACTTCACAGATACGCAGTATTTT
>TRBV27|NA|TRBD2|TRBJ2-1
CASSLRAGLATEQFF
TGTGCCAGCAGTTTAAGGGCTGGACTAGCCACTGAGCAGTTCTTC
>TRBV29-1|NA|NA|TRBJ1-3
CSVEDPGHVGNAIYF
TGCAGCGTTGAAGACCCCGGACACGTTGGAAACGCCATATATTTT
>TRBV30|NA|NA|TRBJ2-1
CAVTGRSSYNEQFF
TGTGCCGTCACGGGGCGGAGCTCCTACAATGAGCAGTTCTTC
>TRBV29-1|few|TRBD1|TRBJ2-7
CSVDTGASSYEQYF
TGCAGCGTTGATACAGGGGCAAGCTCCTACGAGCAGTACTTC
>TRBV2|NA|TRBD2|TRBJ2-1
CASSSAGNYNEQFF
TGTGCCAGCAGTTCAGCGGGAAACTACAATGAGCAGTTCTTC
>TRBV5-6|few|NA|TRBJ1-5
CASSVQDQPQHF
TGTGCTAGCAGCGTACAGGATCAGCCCCAGCATTTT
>TRBV20-1|NA|NA|TRBJ2-1
CSARGEEQFF
TGCAGTGCTAGGGGTGAAGAGCAGTTCTTC
>TRBV20-1|few|TRBD1|TRBJ1-2
CSARDSKQGARYGYTF
TGCAGTGCTAGAGATTCTAAACAGGGGGCTAGGTATGGCTACACCTTC
>TRBV14|NA|NA|TRBJ1-2
CASSQGRTAYGYTF
TGTGCCAGCAGCCAAGGACGGACAGCCTATGGCTACACCTTC
>TRBV5-4|NA|TRBD2|TRBJ2-3
CASSTGTTGTDTQYF
TGTGCCAGCAGCACGGGGACTACCGGCACAGATACGCAGTATTTT
>TRBV25-1|few|NA|TRBJ1-2
CASRIDSYGYTF
TGTGCCAGCAGGATAGATTCCTATGGCTACACCTTC
>TRBV2|few|NA|TRBJ1-5
CASSEKRTSLGQPQHF
TGTGCCAGCAGTGAAAAACGAACATCCTTGGGACAGCCCCAGCATTTT
>TRBV27|few|NA|TRBJ2-1
CASSLSAAPSYNEQFF
TGTGCCAGCAGTTTATCAGCGGCCCCCTCCTACAATGAGCAGTTCTTC
>TRBV28|many|NA|TRBJ2-7
CASSLVTNEQYF
TGTGCCAGCAGTTTGGTCACCAACGAGCAGTACTTC
>TRBV5-1|NA|NA|TRBJ2-3
CASSLRGFEADTQYF
TGCGCCAGCAGCTTGAGGGGGTTCGAGGCAGATACGCAGTATTTT
>TRBV6-5|NA|NA|TRBJ2-1
CASSYHSPGEQFF
TGTGCCAGCAGTTACCATTCACCGGGGGAGCAGTTCTTC
>TRBV4-2|few|NA|TRBJ1-6
CASSQDGDKNSPLHF
TGTGCCAGCAGCCAAGACGGGGACAAAAATTCACCCCTCCACTTT
>TRBV5-1|NA|NA|TRBJ1-1
CASSQTTGYRNTEAFF
TGCGCCAGCAGCCAAACTACAGGGTACAGGAACACTGAAGCTTTCTTT
>TRBV7-2|few|NA|TRBJ1-6
CASSSRRQRSYNSPLHF
TGTGCCAGCAGCTCCCGCCGACAGCGCTCCTATAATTCACCCCTCCACTTT
>TRBV20-1|few|NA|TRBJ1-5
CSARRGATSQPQHF
TGCAGTGCTAGGCGGGGGGCGACGAGCCAGCCCCAGCATTTT
>TRBV10-3|NA|TRBD2|TRBJ2-7
CAIGDPGRGEYF
TGTGCCATCGGGGACCCTGGGAGGGGAGAGTACTTC
>TRBV12-3/TRBV12-4|NA|TRBD1|TRBJ1-2
CASRFGTGGSGYTF
TGTGCCAGCAGGTTTGGGACAGGGGGTTCCGGCTACACCTTC
>TRBV6-6|NA|TRBD1|TRBJ1-2
CASSLDRGRIYGYTF
TGTGCCAGCAGTCTTGACAGGGGGCGCATTTATGGCTACACCTTC
>TRBV20-1|few|NA|TRBJ1-1
CSASRGALSVEAFF
TGCAGTGCGAGCCGGGGGGCCCTATCGGTTGAAGCTTTCTTT
>TRBV5-1|once|TRBD1|TRBJ2-5
CASSSTGGRREQYF
TGCGCCAGCAGCTCGACAGGGGGTCGTAGGGAGCAGTACTTC
>TRBV6-6|few|TRBD2|TRBJ2-3
CASSSRRRGGGDTQYF
TGTGCCAGCAGTTCCCGCCGGCGGGGGGGCGGAGATACGCAGTATTTT
>TRBV5-1|few|TRBD2|TRBJ2-1
CASSLSGLASNEQFF
TGCGCCAGCAGCTTGTCGGGACTAGCGTCTAATGAGCAGTTCTTC
>TRBV10-2|NA|NA|TRBJ1-5
CASSGPEVRQPQHF
TGCGCCAGCAGCGGCCCCGAGGTGAGACAGCCCCAGCATTTT
>TRBV20-1|few|TRBD2|TRBJ2-1
CSARRSGAYNEQFF
TGCAGTGCTAGACGGAGCGGGGCCTACAATGAGCAGTTCTTC
>TRBV20-1|few|TRBD1|TRBJ1-2
CSARGGGTAFYGYTF
TGCAGTGCTAGAGGGGGCGGGACAGCATTCTATGGCTACACCTTC
>TRBV7-9|once|TRBD1|TRBJ1-2
CASSFSGTVASNYGYTF
TGTGCCAGCAGCTTCTCCGGGACAGTGGCCTCTAACTATGGTTACACCTTC
>TRBV20-1|few|NA|TRBJ2-1
CSASLGRLNHNEQFF
TGCAGTGCTAGCCTGGGGAGGTTGAACCACAATGAGCAGTTCTTC
>TRBV6-5|few|NA|TRBJ2-7
CASSYTPGNEQYF
TGTGCCAGCAGTTACACCCCCGGGAACGAGCAGTACTTC
>TRBV19|few|NA|TRBJ2-1
CASSIRGAHNEQFF
TGTGCCAGTAGTATTAGGGGCGCCCACAATGAGCAGTTCTTC
>TRBV7-2|few|TRBD1|TRBJ1-4
CASSLEGGANEKLFF
TGTGCCAGCAGCTTGGAAGGGGGCGCTAATGAAAAACTGTTTTTT